The entry that follows covers one TCR beta chain sequence. This entry comes from a study of blood T cell repertoires in COVID-19. Per the original data handling: Nucleated cell number was recorded as an estimate derived from reference gene primer amplification. Sequencing used immunoSEQ multiplex PCR; TCRdb keeps in-frame clones, though not all of them. V and J calls plus clone size are reproduced from that table; the DNA served to infer D and trimming. Among about 27,000 clones listed, about nine tenths were seen once. The TCR sequence derives from a man aged 45-65 years with active COVID-19. Sequencing input: peripheral blood.

The CDR3 DNA follows: TGCGCCAGCAGCCCCTCCGGGACTAGCGGTCCGGGTTACAATGAGCAGTTCTTC. It is translated as CASSPSGTSGPGYNEQFF. V and J are TRBV5-1 and TRBJ2-1; 11 positions match TRBD2. This CDR3 is 18 amino acids long. The germline V gene has CDR1 SGHRS and CDR2 YFSETQ. V dropped 4 bases and J dropped 4; count of bases not matched to a gene: 13.